This T cell receptor beta chain was identified during a study of regulatory T cells in long-lasting Graves disease. Study-wide results and caveats: Analysis covered peripheral blood alone, not thyroid tissue.

Through Arm-PCR of CDR3 regions and iRepertoire HTBI primers, TCR beta libraries were built. MiXCR, run by TCRdb on the multiplex PCR reads, gives a single entry per CDR3 protein. Of hundreds of thousands of distinct CDR3 sequences listed, 15% to 20% were seen once; the top ten hold around 10%. This clonotype was detected a few times. Its antigen is not known. Time point denoted: newly diagnosed GD, antithyroid drugs for less than 3 months. The authors made the TCR library using RNA they extracted from PBMCs. Germline assignment: CDR1 DFQATT and CDR2 SNEGSKA (reference sequence). The V and J ends lost 1 base and 6 bases, in that order; junction bases with no gene match: 5. The CDR3 consists of 15 residues. The same sample was also used in a study of T cells in Graves' hyperthyroidism and ophthalmopathy. As reported in that work: TCR CDR3 regions were first amplified by RT-PCR with HTBI primers. Blood also contained most expanded thyroid clonotypes above 0.001.

The TCR was taken from a woman under 40 with Graves disease. Sequencing used peripheral blood mononuclear cells (PBMCs), obtained at new diagnosis, from a patient treated with antithyroid drugs. The rearrangement uses TRBV20-1 and TRBJ2-1, with TRBD2 identical over 11 bases. The CDR3 sequence is CSARATSGNFNEQFF. The CDR3 DNA is TGCAGTGCTAGAGCGACTAGCGGGAATTTCAATGAGCAGTTCTTC.